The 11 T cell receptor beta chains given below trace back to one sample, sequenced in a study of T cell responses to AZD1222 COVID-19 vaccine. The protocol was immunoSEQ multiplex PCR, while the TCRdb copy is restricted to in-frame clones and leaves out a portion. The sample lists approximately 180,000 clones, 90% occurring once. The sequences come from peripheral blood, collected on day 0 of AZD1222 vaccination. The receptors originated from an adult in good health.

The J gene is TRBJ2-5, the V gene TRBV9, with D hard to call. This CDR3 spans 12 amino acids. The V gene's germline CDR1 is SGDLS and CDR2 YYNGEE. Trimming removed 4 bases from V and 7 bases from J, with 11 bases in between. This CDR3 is CASSPEPGTQYF. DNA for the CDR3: TGTGCCAGCAGCCCGGAACCTGGGACCCAGTACTTC.

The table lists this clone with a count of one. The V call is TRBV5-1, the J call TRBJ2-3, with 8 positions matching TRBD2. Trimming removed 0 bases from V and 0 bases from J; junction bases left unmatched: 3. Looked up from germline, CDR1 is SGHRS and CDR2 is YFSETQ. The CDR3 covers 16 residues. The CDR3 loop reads CASSLGGGSSTDTQYF. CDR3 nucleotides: TGCGCCAGCAGCTTGGGCGGGGGGTCTAGCACAGATACGCAGTATTTT.

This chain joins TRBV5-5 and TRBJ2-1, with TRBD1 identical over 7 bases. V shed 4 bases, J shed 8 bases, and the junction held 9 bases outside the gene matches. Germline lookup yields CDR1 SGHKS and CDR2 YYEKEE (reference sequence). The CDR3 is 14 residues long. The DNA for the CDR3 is TGTGCCAGCAGCCCCCTTGACAGGGTCGATGAGCAGTTCTTC. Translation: CASSPLDRVDEQFF.

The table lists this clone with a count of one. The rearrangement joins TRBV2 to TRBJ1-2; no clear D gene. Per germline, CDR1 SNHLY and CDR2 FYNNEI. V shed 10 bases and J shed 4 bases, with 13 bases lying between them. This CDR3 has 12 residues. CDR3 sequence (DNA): TGTGCCACTATGAACAGAGCCTATGGCTACACCTTC. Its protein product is CATMNRAYGYTF.

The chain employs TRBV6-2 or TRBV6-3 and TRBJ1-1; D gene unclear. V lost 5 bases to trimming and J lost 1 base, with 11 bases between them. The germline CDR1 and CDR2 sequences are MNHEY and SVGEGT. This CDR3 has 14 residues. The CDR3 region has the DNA TGTGCCAGCAGTCACGGACGGCAGAACACTGAAGCTTTCTTT. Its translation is CASSHGRQNTEAFF.

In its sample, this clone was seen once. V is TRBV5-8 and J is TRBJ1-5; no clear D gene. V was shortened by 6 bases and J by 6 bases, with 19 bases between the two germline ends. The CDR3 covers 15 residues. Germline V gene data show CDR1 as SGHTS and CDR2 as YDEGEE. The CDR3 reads CASTPRWEVGQPQHF. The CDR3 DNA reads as TGTGCCAGCACGCCCCGGTGGGAGGTAGGTCAGCCCCAGCATTTT.

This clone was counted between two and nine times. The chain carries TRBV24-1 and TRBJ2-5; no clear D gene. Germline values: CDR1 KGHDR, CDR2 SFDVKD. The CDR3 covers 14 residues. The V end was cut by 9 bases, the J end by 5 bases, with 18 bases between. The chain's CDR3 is CATATQVARETQYF. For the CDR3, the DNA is TGTGCCACCGCGACCCAGGTGGCGAGGGAGACCCAGTACTTC.

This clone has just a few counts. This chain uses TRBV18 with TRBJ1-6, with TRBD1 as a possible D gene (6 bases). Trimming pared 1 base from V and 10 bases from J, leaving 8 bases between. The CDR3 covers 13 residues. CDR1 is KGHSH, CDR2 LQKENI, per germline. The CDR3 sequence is CASSPLDRSPLHF. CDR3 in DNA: TGTGCCAGCTCACCACTTGACAGGTCACCCCTCCACTTT.

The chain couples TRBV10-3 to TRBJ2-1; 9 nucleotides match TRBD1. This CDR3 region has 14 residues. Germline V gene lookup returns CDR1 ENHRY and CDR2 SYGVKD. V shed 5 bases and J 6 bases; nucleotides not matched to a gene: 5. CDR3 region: CAISLQGAGNEQFF. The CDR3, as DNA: TGTGCCATCAGTCTACAGGGGGCTGGCAATGAGCAGTTCTTC.

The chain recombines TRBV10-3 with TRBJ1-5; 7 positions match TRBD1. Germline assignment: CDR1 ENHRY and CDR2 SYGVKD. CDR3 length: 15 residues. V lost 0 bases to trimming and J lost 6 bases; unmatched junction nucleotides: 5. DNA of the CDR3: TGTGCCATCAGTGAGTCGGAGAGGGGGCTTCAGCCCCAGCATTTT. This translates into CAISESERGLQPQHF.

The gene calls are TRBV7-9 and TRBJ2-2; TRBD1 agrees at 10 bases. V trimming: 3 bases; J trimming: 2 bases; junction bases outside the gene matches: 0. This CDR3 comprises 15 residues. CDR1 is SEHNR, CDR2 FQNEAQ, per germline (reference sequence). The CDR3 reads CASSLTGGNTGELFF. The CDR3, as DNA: TGTGCCAGCAGCTTGACAGGGGGCAACACCGGGGAGCTGTTTTTT.